This T cell receptor beta chain was retrieved from a study of follicular helper T cells after annual influenza vaccination. This clone was counted only a few times. Antigen: not known. The assay was immunoSEQ multiplex PCR, and TCRdb's table has in-frame clones only and misses some. The sample includes hundreds of clones, about nine tenths of them seen just once. Time point meaning: 2014-2015 season, 7 days after vaccination. Donors with HIV/AIDS, active malignancy, immunomodulators or active illness were excluded. Each time point used about 35 to 110 mL of blood. The study's findings and limits: Plasmablast frequency change correlated with clonality change in ICOS+CD38+ cTfh.

Germline V gene lookup returns CDR1 MDHEN and CDR2 SYDVKM. This CDR3 comprises 13 residues. J was trimmed by 11 bases and V by 5 bases; bases with no gene match: 11. This sequence was found in an adult who received the influenza vaccine. The material was CXCR5+ CD38+ circulating T follicular helper cells from blood, obtained 7 days after influenza vaccination. Subset denoted: circulating Tfh, non-naive CD4+CXCR5+PD-1+ (ICOS+CD38+ or ICOS-CD38-). The gene calls are TRBV28 and TRBJ1-1; 7 nucleotides agree with TRBD1. The CDR3 spells CASSLARQGRAFF. DNA for the CDR3: TGTGCCAGCAGTCTCGCCCGACAGGGTAGGGCTTTCTTT. Full variable domain (remainder filled in from reference TRBV28 and TRBJ1-1): DVKVTQSSRYLVKRTGEKVFLECVQDMDHENMFWYRQDPGLGLRLIYFSYDVKMKEKGDIPEGYSVSREKKERFSLILESASTNQTSMYLCASSLARQGRAFFGQGTRLTVV.